Sequencing of this T cell receptor (beta chain) was carried out in a study of vaccination and CD4 T cells after COVID-19. On this clonotype: What it binds is unknown.

In germline, CDR1 is KGHDR, CDR2 SFDVKD. There are 18 residues in the CDR3. After removal of 0 bases from V and 1 base from J, the junction contained 8 bases not matched to a gene. Sequencing of DNA taken from cultured CD4+ T cells relied on the Oncomine TCR Beta short-read assay. Genomic DNA extraction was carried out from cultured CD4+ T cells. MiXCR, applied by TCRdb to the PCR reads, yields one record per CDR3 protein. The sample contains under 25,000 distinct CDR3 sequences, around 80% of which appear only once. Findings and limits, study-wide: Median approximately 90% of reactive clones detected in convalescent patients emerged only post-vaccination. 304 of 307 vaccine-specific clones from convalescent patients were spike mono-reactive.

Specified treatment: 10-day PBMC culture with coronavirus spike peptide pools or control peptides (ViraFEST assay). For ViraFEST, peptide pools expanded antigen-specific T cells, after which the TCRs were sequenced. The TCR was taken from a human donor who received a COVID-19 vaccine. The sequences come from CD4+ T cells from blood, cultured in vitro, collected after SARS-CoV-2 vaccination. This chain connects TRBV24-1 to TRBJ2-3, with 8 nucleotides matching TRBD1. The CDR3 region has the DNA TGTGCCACCAGTGATTTGCGGGGGACAGGACCACGCACAGATACGCAGTATTTT. Its protein is CATSDLRGTGPRTDTQYF.